This is a list of T cell receptor beta chains from one sample in a study of Ad26.COV2.S vaccination and SARS-CoV-2 variants. The method was immunoSEQ multiplex PCR; TCRdb's version includes in-frame clones alone and lacks a portion of them. The sample includes around 250,000 clones, around 88% of them seen just once. Sequencing used peripheral blood, obtained in a trial of Ad26.COV2.S vaccine versus placebo. The source is a person between 18 and 60 years old who received the Ad26.COV2.S COVID-19 vaccine or a placebo. Each CDR3 is given with its conserved first and last residue. D genes are given only for firm matches. Clone size appears in some rows only: once, few, many, or a class for an expanded clone.

TRBV6-5	NA	NA	TRBJ1-1	TGTGCCAGCAGTTACAAGGCGCAGCTTGAAGCTTTCTTT	CASSYKAQLEAFF
TRBV4-3	NA	NA	TRBJ2-3	TGCGCCAGCAGCCAAGATCACGGATTCGGCACAGATACGCAGTATTTT	CASSQDHGFGTDTQYF
TRBV5-1	TRBD1	NA	TRBJ1-2	TGCGCCAGCAGCTTGGCCGGGACAGGGCTCTCTAACTATGGCTACACCTTC	CASSLAGTGLSNYGYTF
TRBV12-3/TRBV12-4	NA	NA	TRBJ2-2	TGTGCCAGCAAAGCCCACGGGGCCGGGGAGCTGTTTTTT	CASKAHGAGELFF
TRBV12-3/TRBV12-4	TRBD1	NA	TRBJ1-2	TGTGCCAGCAGTTCAACGACAGGGAGAGGCTACACCTTC	CASSSTTGRGYTF
TRBV25-1	NA	NA	TRBJ1-1	TGTGCCAGCAGTGATCTGGGACACCGAAACACTGAAGCTTTCTTT	CASSDLGHRNTEAFF
TRBV18	NA	once	TRBJ2-1	TGTGCCAGCTCACCAACTAGGACCCCCGGGGTAGGTGAGCAGTTCTTC	CASSPTRTPGVGEQFF
TRBV7-2	NA	NA	TRBJ1-2	TGTGCCAGCAGCTGGAGGGGCGGGGGATCTGGCTACACCTTC	CASSWRGGGSGYTF
TRBV6-2/TRBV6-3	NA	NA	TRBJ1-5	TGTGCCAGCAGTCGGGGGGGGGAACTAGGCAATCAGCCCCAGCATTTT	CASSRGGELGNQPQHF
TRBV21-1	NA	NA	TRBJ1-2	TGTGCTAGCAGACAGGCGGGGGATGGCTACACCTTC	CASRQAGDGYTF
TRBV15	NA	NA	TRBJ1-4	TGTGCCACCAGCAGAGACCGTGGGGCGGTGGGTGAAAAACTGTTTTTT	CATSRDRGAVGEKLFF
TRBV7-3	NA	once	TRBJ1-2	TGTGCCAGCAGCTCAGGCGGGGGGTCCTATGGCTACACCTTC	CASSSGGGSYGYTF
TRBV25-1	NA	NA	TRBJ2-4	TGTGCCAGCAGTGCGCAGGTCCAGAGTGGCATTCAGTACTTC	CASSAQVQSGIQYF
TRBV27	NA	NA	TRBJ2-6	TGTGCCAGCAGTTTATCGAGCTCTGGGGCCAACGTCCTGACTTTC	CASSLSSSGANVLTF
TRBV20-1	NA	NA	TRBJ1-3	TGCAGCGTGAGGTCGGGAAACACCATATATTTT	CSVRSGNTIYF
TRBV12-3/TRBV12-4	NA	once	TRBJ2-2	TGTGCCACTACTAGGACTAACACCGGGGAGCTGTTTTTT	CATTRTNTGELFF
TRBV18	NA	once	TRBJ2-2	TGTGCCAGCTCACAATCGAGAAACAGTAACACCGGGGAGCTGTTTTTT	CASSQSRNSNTGELFF
TRBV27	NA	NA	TRBJ1-2	TGTGCCAGCTGGGTCATAGGGTATGGCTACACCTTC	CASWVIGYGYTF
TRBV7-6	TRBD2	NA	TRBJ2-2	TGTGCCAGCAGCTTGGGGGCGGGAGGGCCTTCCGGGGAGCTGTTTTTT	CASSLGAGGPSGELFF
TRBV7-6	TRBD2	NA	TRBJ2-1	TGTGCCAGCAGCTTATTGACTAGCGGGCCTGAAGATGAGCAGTTCTTC	CASSLLTSGPEDEQFF
TRBV11-2	NA	NA	TRBJ2-3	TGTGCCAGCAGCTTAGCTTGGGATACGCAGTATTTT	CASSLAWDTQYF
TRBV11-2	NA	NA	TRBJ2-1	TGTGCCAGCAGCTTAAAGGGTGAAGCGAACTGGATCTACAATGAGCAGTTCTTC	CASSLKGEANWIYNEQFF
TRBV6-2/TRBV6-3	TRBD1	NA	TRBJ1-1	TGTGCCAGCAGCGACCCCCGGACAGGGCACGCCAAAGCTTTCTTT	CASSDPRTGHAKAFF
TRBV30	NA	NA	TRBJ1-2	TGTGCCGGCCCCCGCGGAGGAAACTATGGCTACACCTTC	CAGPRGGNYGYTF
TRBV5-4	NA	NA	TRBJ1-4	TGTGCCAGCAGCTTGCGTCAGGGGCCTACTAATGAAAAACTGTTTTTT	CASSLRQGPTNEKLFF
TRBV7-6	NA	NA	TRBJ2-7	TGTGCCAGCAGCTTAGGCAGTGCAGGCTCCTACGAGCAGTACTTC	CASSLGSAGSYEQYF
TRBV6-5	NA	once	TRBJ1-3	TGTGCCAGCACCTCTGACCCTTCTTTCGACACCATATATTTT	CASTSDPSFDTIYF
TRBV4-3	NA	NA	TRBJ2-7	TGCGCCAGCAGTCAAGGCTGGGGTTTGCACGAGCAGTACTTC	CASSQGWGLHEQYF
TRBV11-2	TRBD1	once	TRBJ2-3	TGTGCCAGCAGCTTAGTCATGACAGGGGTCACAGATACGCAGTATTTT	CASSLVMTGVTDTQYF
TRBV18	NA	NA	TRBJ2-7	TGTGCCAGCTCACCGACAGCGTCCTACGAGCAGTACTTC	CASSPTASYEQYF
TRBV7-2	NA	NA	TRBJ1-2	TGTGCCAGCAGCTTAGCAGGGGTGTTAAGTGGCTACACCTTC	CASSLAGVLSGYTF
TRBV6-1	NA	NA	TRBJ2-3	TGTGCCAGCAGTGAATTCTGGCAACAGGGCTCGCAGTATTTT	CASSEFWQQGSQYF
TRBV7-2	NA	NA	TRBJ1-5	TGTGCCAGCAACAGGGCGGGGAACAATCAGCCCCAGCATTTT	CASNRAGNNQPQHF
TRBV4-3	NA	once	TRBJ1-6	TGCGCCAGCAGCCAGCGACAGGTCGTCGGGTCACCCCTCCACTTT	CASSQRQVVGSPLHF
TRBV10-3	NA	few	TRBJ2-3	TGTGCCATCAGTGGAGGGGTAGCGGGCACAGATACGCAGTATTTT	CAISGGVAGTDTQYF
TRBV30	NA	NA	TRBJ2-1	TGTGCCTGGAGCTGGGAGCGGGAGCAGTTCTTC	CAWSWEREQFF
TRBV4-3	NA	NA	TRBJ2-3	TGCGCCAGCAGCCAAGATCCAGGCCTGGGGAACCCAGATACGCAGTATTTT	CASSQDPGLGNPDTQYF
TRBV5-8	NA	NA	TRBJ2-2	TGTGCCAGTGACGTGGGGGTCGGCAACACCGGGGAGCTGTTTTTT	CASDVGVGNTGELFF
TRBV2	NA	NA	TRBJ1-2	TGTGCCAGCCCGGAAAGGGACGGCTATGGCTACACCTTC	CASPERDGYGYTF
TRBV19	TRBD1	NA	TRBJ2-5	TGTGCCAGTAGTGGAGCCGGGACAGGGGAAGGGACCCAGTACTTC	CASSGAGTGEGTQYF
TRBV9	TRBD2	NA	TRBJ2-1	TGTGCCAGCAGCGTAGTTCAAGCGGGAGACAATGAGCAGTTCTTC	CASSVVQAGDNEQFF
TRBV7-2	NA	NA	TRBJ1-4	TGTGCCAGCAGCTTAGGCACAGGGTTCGGGAATGAAAAACTGTTTTTT	CASSLGTGFGNEKLFF
TRBV27	TRBD2	NA	TRBJ2-1	TGTGCCAGCACCAAGACTAGCGGGTCCGGCAATGAGCAGTTCTTC	CASTKTSGSGNEQFF
TRBV7-9	NA	NA	TRBJ1-2	TGTGCCAGCAGCTTGGTGTATGGCTACACCTTC	CASSLVYGYTF
TRBV5-4	NA	NA	TRBJ2-3	TGTGCCAGCAGCTTGGGAGGGACAGATACGCAGTATTTT	CASSLGGTDTQYF
TRBV5-4	NA	NA	TRBJ2-1	TGTGCCAGCAGCTCCAGCGGGCCAAGCTCCTACAATGAGCAGTTCTTC	CASSSSGPSSYNEQFF
TRBV2	NA	few	TRBJ1-3	TGTGCCAGCAGTGCCCCAGACCCTAGCTCTGGAAACACCATATATTTT	CASSAPDPSSGNTIYF
TRBV18	NA	NA	TRBJ1-2	TGTGCCAGCTCGCCAAACCCGGGACCTGGCTACACCTTC	CASSPNPGPGYTF
TRBV4-1	NA	NA	TRBJ1-2	TGCGCCAGCAGCCAGGAGAAATATAACTATGGCTACACCTTC	CASSQEKYNYGYTF
TRBV10-1	NA	few	TRBJ1-2	TGCGCCAGCAGTGAGGGAAATACAAACTATGGCTACACCTTC	CASSEGNTNYGYTF
TRBV7-3	TRBD2	few	TRBJ2-2	TGTGCCAGCAGCTTAGGACTAGCGGGCACCGGGGAGCTGTTTTTT	CASSLGLAGTGELFF
TRBV6-6	TRBD1	NA	TRBJ1-2	TGTGCCAGCAACGACAGGGGAATCTATGGCTACACCTTC	CASNDRGIYGYTF
TRBV2	TRBD1	few	TRBJ1-5	TGTGCCAGCACCCTGGGACAGTCTAATCAGCCCCAGCATTTT	CASTLGQSNQPQHF
TRBV6-5	NA	NA	TRBJ1-4	TGTGCCAGCAGTCACGGACCAGGGTCCTCAAAACTGTTTTTT	CASSHGPGSSKLFF
TRBV19	TRBD1	NA	TRBJ2-7	TGTGCCAGTAGTAAGGGACAGGGAAACGAGCAGTACTTC	CASSKGQGNEQYF
TRBV11-2	TRBD1	NA	TRBJ1-4	TGTGCCAGCAGCTTAGTAGGGACAGAGGCAACTAATGAAAAACTGTTTTTT	CASSLVGTEATNEKLFF